These 27 T cell receptor beta chains came from one sample sequenced in a study of blood T cell repertoires in COVID-19. The protocol was immunoSEQ multiplex PCR, while the TCRdb copy is restricted to in-frame clones and leaves out a portion. This sample has around 250,000 clones, with around nine tenths found just once. Sequencing was carried out using PBMCs or T cells enriched from blood (not recorded which). The receptors were sampled from a woman in her forties or fifties who had recovered from COVID-19.

J is TRBJ1-6 and V is TRBV20-1, with 7 bases identical to TRBD1. Germline V gene data show CDR1 as DFQATT and CDR2 as SNEGSKA (reference sequence). The V segment lost 3 bases and the J segment 8 bases; nucleotides outside the gene matches: 4. This CDR3 region has 13 residues. CDR3 sequence: CSASQGGDSPLHF. In DNA form, the CDR3 reads TGCAGTGCTAGTCAGGGGGGCGATTCACCCCTCCACTTT.

There are a few counts of this clone. The rearrangement joins TRBV4-1 to TRBJ2-2, with 9 bases that match TRBD2. V shed 4 bases, J shed 6 bases, and the junction held 6 bases outside the gene matches. Germline V gene lookup returns CDR1 MGHRA and CDR2 YSYEKL. The CDR3 runs 15 residues. In DNA form, the CDR3 reads TGCGCCAGCAGCCTACTAGCGGGTGGTGCCGGGGAGCTGTTTTTT. This translates into CASSLLAGGAGELFF.

The chain employs TRBV6-6 and TRBJ2-7; D uncertain. V was trimmed by 6 bases and J by 0 bases, leaving 15 bases between them. Germline V gene sequence: CDR1 MNHNY, CDR2 SVGAGI (reference sequence). The CDR3 consists of 15 residues. The CDR3 region is CASRARDSSSYEQYF. For the CDR3, the DNA is TGTGCCAGCAGAGCTCGCGACTCAAGCTCCTACGAGCAGTACTTC.

The rearrangement uses TRBV9 and TRBJ1-2, with D possibly TRBD1 on 6 matching bases. Germline V gene lookup returns CDR1 SGDLS and CDR2 YYNGEE. The V end lost 4 bases, the J end lost 4 bases, and 14 bases lay between the germline ends. This CDR3 spans 14 amino acids. CDR3 bases: TGTGCCAGCAGCCCTGGGGGCCCCACCTATGGCTACACCTTC. Amino acid sequence: CASSPGGPTYGYTF.

This clone was seen more than once but under ten times. CDR3 sequence (DNA): TGTGCCAGCAGTCCCCCCTTCTGGGACAAAGGGGAAAACATTCAGTACTTC. This gives the protein CASSPPFWDKGENIQYF. This rearrangement joins TRBV28 to TRBJ2-4, with D possibly matching TRBD1 (6 bases). V lost 5 bases and J 5 bases, leaving 22 bases between the germline ends. Germline CDR1 and CDR2: MDHEN and SYDVKM. The CDR3 has 17 residues.

The table lists this clone with a few counts. The V call is TRBV14, the J call TRBJ1-1; D gene ambiguous. The V gene lost 3 bases and the J gene lost 4 bases, with 12 bases spanning the gap. Germline V CDR1 and CDR2: SGHDN, FVKESK. The CDR3 is made up of 14 amino acids. CDR3 loop: CASSHIQYTTEAFF. The DNA of the CDR3 is TGTGCCAGCAGCCACATACAGTATACCACTGAAGCTTTCTTT.

The chain uses TRBV11-2 and TRBJ2-5; possibly TRBD2 for D (6 bases). CDR1 and CDR2 from the germline V gene are SGHAT and FQNNGV. V was shortened by 3 bases and J by 4 bases, with 18 bases between the two germline ends. The CDR3 has 16 residues. The chain's CDR3 is CASSFGATVEGETQYF. The CDR3 DNA reads TGTGCCAGCAGCTTTGGGGCGACAGTGGAGGGAGAGACCCAGTACTTC.

The rearrangement joins TRBV21-1 to TRBJ2-7; TRBD1 is taken as the D call from the table, unchecked against the DNA. TRBV21-1 is given as a pseudogene. CDR3 length: 13 amino acids. CDR3 residues: CASSKRTTYEQYF. Here the CDR3 DNA reads TGTGCCAGCAGCAAGAGGACAACCTACGAGCAGTACTTC.

This clone was observed once. This chain connects TRBV7-9 to TRBJ1-1, with D maybe TRBD1 (6 bases). The CDR3 totals 16 residues. Trimming shortened V by 5 bases and J by 0 bases, and 16 bases separated the two germline ends. Germline V lookup: CDR1 SEHNR, CDR2 FQNEAQ (reference sequence). The CDR3 loop is CASSARDTLMNTEAFF. The CDR3, as DNA: TGTGCCAGCAGCGCTAGGGACACCCTCATGAACACTGAAGCTTTCTTT.

This clone has only a few counts. This CDR3 reads CASSPSGSWYEQYF. For the CDR3, the DNA is TGTGCCAGCAGCCCTAGCGGGAGTTGGTACGAGCAGTACTTC. V is TRBV14 and J is TRBJ2-7, with 10 bases lining up with TRBD2. From germline, CDR1 is SGHDN and CDR2 FVKESK. CDR3 length equals 14 residues. The V and J ends lost 4 bases and 4 bases, in that order; junction bases with no gene match: 4.

The chain couples TRBV6-5 to TRBJ2-1, with a weak D call TRBD2 (6 bases). The germline gives CDR1 MNHEY, CDR2 SVGAGI. This CDR3 contains 13 residues. Trimming took 5 bases from V and 4 from J, leaving 9 bases between them. In nucleotides, the CDR3 is TGTGCCAGCAGTCCCGGGACTTACAATGAGCAGTTCTTC. The encoded protein is CASSPGTYNEQFF.

In this sample, this clone turned up a few times. The chain is built from TRBV3-1 (or the pseudogene TRBV3-2) and TRBJ2-7; 9 bases agree with TRBD1. With 1 base clipped from V and 5 bases from J, the junction kept 0 bases outside the gene matches. The CDR3 covers 13 residues. The V gene's germline CDR1 is LGHDT and CDR2 YNNKEL (reference sequence). The CDR3 sequence: CASSQGQGDEQYF. The CDR3 DNA sequence: TGTGCCAGCAGCCAAGGACAGGGGGACGAGCAGTACTTC.

This sequence joins TRBV29-1 and TRBJ2-1; TRBD2 might be the D (6 bases). V was pared by 1 base and J by 2 bases, with 9 bases between. Looked up from germline, CDR1 is SQVTM and CDR2 is ANQGSEA. The length of the CDR3 is 14 residues. The CDR3 loop is CSVEGRGTYNEQFF. In DNA form, the CDR3 reads TGCAGCGTTGAAGGGCGGGGAACCTACAATGAGCAGTTCTTC.

This chain joins TRBV5-1 and TRBJ2-5, with 9 nucleotides matching TRBD2. This CDR3 has 18 residues. The germline V gene encodes CDR1 SGHRS and CDR2 YFSETQ. The junction had 9 bases not matched to a gene; V was cut back by 0 bases and J by 0 bases. DNA for the CDR3: TGCGCCAGCAGCTTGGTTCAGCTAGCGGGATCGTACCAAGAGACCCAGTACTTC. Protein product: CASSLVQLAGSYQETQYF.

The chain is built from TRBV3-1 (or the pseudogene TRBV3-2) and TRBJ1-4; perhaps TRBD1 as D (5 bases). Per germline, CDR1 LGHDT and CDR2 YNNKEL (reference sequence). V was cut by 4 bases and J by 5 bases, with 14 bases left in between. CDR3 length equals 15 residues. The chain's CDR3 is CASSPYGGGNEKLFF. The CDR3 nucleotides read TGTGCCAGCAGCCCCTACGGGGGGGGAAATGAAAAACTGTTTTTT.

J is TRBJ2-5 and V is TRBV6-2 or TRBV6-3, with TRBD2 matching 10 bases. The germline V gene has CDR1 MNHEY and CDR2 SVGEGT. V lost 6 bases, J lost 13 bases, and 11 bases stayed unmatched. The CDR3 loop spans 13 amino acids. CDR3 amino acids: CASSRPSSGSPYF. The CDR3 DNA sequence: TGTGCCAGCAGCCGGCCTTCTAGCGGGAGCCCGTACTTC.

The count of this clone is one. This rearrangement joins TRBV6-5 to TRBJ2-7; 10 bases fit TRBD1. V trimming: 4 bases; J trimming: 2 bases; junction bases outside the gene matches: 5. Germline V gene data show CDR1 as MNHEY and CDR2 as SVGAGI. The CDR3 runs 15 residues. The CDR3 region has the DNA TGTGCCAGCAGTTTCCGGGACAGGGGAGCCTACGAGCAGTACTTC. Its protein product is CASSFRDRGAYEQYF.

This chain connects TRBV11-2 to TRBJ1-3; no reliable D call. This CDR3 comprises 15 residues. V dropped 2 bases and J dropped 1 base, with 9 bases sitting between them. The germline CDR1 and CDR2 sequences are SGHAT and FQNNGV. The chain's CDR3 is CASSLLSVSGNTIYF. The CDR3 nucleotides are TGTGCCAGCAGCTTATTATCAGTTTCTGGAAACACCATATATTTT. Based on the CDR3 plus reference TRBV11-2 and TRBJ1-3, the full variable domain is EAGVAQSPRYKIIEKRQSVAFWCNPISGHATLYWYQQILGQGPKLLIQFQNNGVVDDSQLPKDRFSAERLKGVDSTLKIQPAKLEDSAVYLCASSLLSVSGNTIYFGEGSWLTVV.

The CDR3 loop is CARGQGARVTDTQYF. The CDR3 DNA reads as TGTGCCAGGGGACAGGGGGCGCGGGTCACAGATACGCAGTATTTT. The chain employs TRBV9 and TRBJ2-3, with 12 bases lining up with TRBD1. J gave up 2 bases and V 8 bases, and 6 bases lay outside the gene matches. The germline V gene encodes CDR1 SGDLS and CDR2 YYNGEE. The CDR3 sequence is 15 residues long.

The gene calls are TRBV5-5 and TRBJ1-1; D might be TRBD1 (6 bases). Trimming stripped 2 bases from V and 4 bases from J, with 12 bases between. The CDR3 has 14 residues. CDR1 is SGHKS, CDR2 YYEKEE, per germline (reference sequence). The CDR3 nucleotides are TGTGCCAGCAGCTTATTTGGGGGGGCCACTGAAGCTTTCTTT. Translation gives CASSLFGGATEAFF.

V gene TRBV15 combines with J gene TRBJ2-3, with TRBD1 as a possible D gene (6 bases). In germline, CDR1 is LNHNV, CDR2 YYDKDF (reference sequence). Trimming cost V 1 base and J 3 bases, with 20 bases left between them. The CDR3 consists of 18 residues. CDR3 DNA: TGTGCCACCAGCAGAGTCAGGGGTGGCGGAAGATCAACAGATACGCAGTATTTT. This encodes CATSRVRGGGRSTDTQYF.

V is TRBV27 and J is TRBJ2-1, with D tentatively TRBD1 (6 bases). Between the trimmed V and J ends, which lost 3 bases and 7 bases, there was a span of 10 bases. CDR3 length equals 13 residues. Germline loops: CDR1 MNHEY, CDR2 SMNVEV (reference sequence). Written as DNA, the CDR3 is TGTGCCAGCAGTTTCCACAGGGTGAATGAGCAGTTCTTC. Residues: CASSFHRVNEQFF.

The chain employs TRBV14 and TRBJ1-2; 9 bases match TRBD1. From germline, CDR1 is SGHDN and CDR2 FVKESK. Unmatched junction bases numbered 13, after V lost 5 bases and J lost 0 bases. This CDR3 contains 18 residues. The DNA of the CDR3 is TGTGCCAGCAGCACGCGACAGGGGGTCATGTTAGCTAACTATGGCTACACCTTC. It yields the protein CASSTRQGVMLANYGYTF.

This chain links TRBV5-8 with TRBJ1-3; perhaps TRBD1 as D (5 bases). This CDR3 has 18 amino acids. Trimming pared 6 bases from V and 4 bases from J, leaving 26 bases between. The germline V gene has CDR1 SGHTS and CDR2 YDEGEE. CDR3 protein: CASNPGNSQGHSGNTIYF. Here the CDR3 DNA reads TGTGCCAGCAACCCTGGAAATAGCCAGGGCCACTCCGGAAACACCATATATTTT.

The chain uses TRBV2 and TRBJ1-4; D is possibly TRBD1 (5 bases). The germline V and J ends were trimmed by 3 bases and 12 bases, with 11 bases remaining between them. CDR3 length: 12 residues. Germline V gene lookup returns CDR1 SNHLY and CDR2 FYNNEI. CDR3 in DNA: TGTGCCAGCAGTGAGGATCAGGGTGAACTGTTTTTT. Protein sequence: CASSEDQGELFF.

The J gene is TRBJ1-1, the V gene TRBV11-1; D unresolved. This CDR3 spans 15 amino acids. Trimming shortened V by 3 bases and J by 1 base, and 12 bases separated the two germline ends. Germline CDR1 and CDR2: SGHAT and FQDESV (reference sequence). This CDR3 reads CASSLGTVSNTEAFF. For the CDR3, the DNA is TGTGCCAGCAGCTTGGGTACAGTTTCGAACACTGAAGCTTTCTTT.

This clone was detected once. This chain uses TRBV2 with TRBJ1-1, with D maybe TRBD1 (5 bases). CDR3 length: 13 residues. Germline V lookup: CDR1 SNHLY, CDR2 FYNNEI. Trimming pared 9 bases from V and 0 bases from J, leaving 11 bases between. For the CDR3, the DNA is TGTGCCAGTCACCAGGACATGAACACTGAAGCTTTCTTT. This gives the protein CASHQDMNTEAFF.